The T cell receptor beta chain described here comes from a study of T cells after yellow fever vaccination. This clonotype was seen only a few times. Its specificity is unknown. Generation of TCR cDNA used 5'RACE template switching (which added a universal primer site and UMIs). TCRdb itself ran the 5' RACE reads through MiXCR, one entry per CDR3 protein. The data contain approximately 600,000 distinct CDR3 sequences, 10% to 15% of them singletons. Broader study findings: Among all clonotypes, a small share was observed in both CD4 and CD8 compartments. Abundant bulk-derived clonotypes could contaminate FACS-sorted repertoires.

V shed 2 bases and J shed 1 base, with 11 bases lying between them. This CDR3 is built from 15 residues. CDR1 is SGHDN, CDR2 FVKESK, per germline. This chain connects TRBV14 to TRBJ1-1; possible D gene TRBD1, 6 bases. The source of this sequence is a man younger than 45 who received the YFV17D yellow fever vaccine. The starting material was PBMCs, obtained on the day of the yellow fever booster vaccination. The DNA of the CDR3 is TGTGCCAGCAGCCAACAGGGGTGGGGGAACACTGAAGCTTTCTTT. This encodes CASSQQGWGNTEAFF.